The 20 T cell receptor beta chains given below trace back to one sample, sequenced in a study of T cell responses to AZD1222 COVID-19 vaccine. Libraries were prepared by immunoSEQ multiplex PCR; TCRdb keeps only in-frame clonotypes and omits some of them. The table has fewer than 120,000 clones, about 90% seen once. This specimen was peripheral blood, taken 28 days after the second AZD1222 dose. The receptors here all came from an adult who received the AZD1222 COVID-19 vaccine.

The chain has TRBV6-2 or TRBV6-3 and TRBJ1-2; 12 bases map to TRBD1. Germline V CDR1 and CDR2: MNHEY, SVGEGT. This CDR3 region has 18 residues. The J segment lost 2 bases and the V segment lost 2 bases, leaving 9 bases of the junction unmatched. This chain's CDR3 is CASSYVPGQGARNYGYTF. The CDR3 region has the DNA TGTGCCAGCAGTTACGTCCCGGGACAGGGGGCGCGGAACTATGGCTACACCTTC.

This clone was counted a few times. CDR3 protein: CAGGQDRTYEQYF. Written as DNA, the CDR3 is TGTGCCGGGGGACAGGACAGGACCTACGAGCAGTACTTC. The chain uses TRBV6-5 and TRBJ2-7; 8 bases are shared with TRBD1. The germline gives CDR1 MNHEY, CDR2 SVGAGI. The CDR3 is made up of 13 amino acids. J gave up 2 bases and V 11 bases, and 8 bases lay outside the gene matches.

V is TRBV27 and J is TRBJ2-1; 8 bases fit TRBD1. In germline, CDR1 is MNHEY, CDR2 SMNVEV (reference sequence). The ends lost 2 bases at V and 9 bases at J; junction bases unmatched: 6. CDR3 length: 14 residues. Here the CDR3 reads CASSLATQGAEQFF. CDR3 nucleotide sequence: TGTGCCAGCAGTTTAGCGACCCAGGGGGCTGAGCAGTTCTTC.

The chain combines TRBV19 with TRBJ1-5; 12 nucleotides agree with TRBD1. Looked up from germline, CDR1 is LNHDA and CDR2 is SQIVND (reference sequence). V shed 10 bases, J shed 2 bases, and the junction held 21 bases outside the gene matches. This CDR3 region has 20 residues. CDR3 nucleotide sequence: TGTGCCACCAGAAGAGACCGGGACAGGGGGCCTTATCTGGGCAATCAGCCCCAGCATTTT. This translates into CATRRDRDRGPYLGNQPQHF.

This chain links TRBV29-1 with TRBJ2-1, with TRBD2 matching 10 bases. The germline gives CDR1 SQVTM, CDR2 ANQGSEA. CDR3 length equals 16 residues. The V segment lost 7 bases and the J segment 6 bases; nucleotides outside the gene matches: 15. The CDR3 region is CSGSVPLAGAFNEQFF. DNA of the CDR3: TGCAGCGGTTCTGTCCCCCTAGCGGGAGCTTTCAATGAGCAGTTCTTC.

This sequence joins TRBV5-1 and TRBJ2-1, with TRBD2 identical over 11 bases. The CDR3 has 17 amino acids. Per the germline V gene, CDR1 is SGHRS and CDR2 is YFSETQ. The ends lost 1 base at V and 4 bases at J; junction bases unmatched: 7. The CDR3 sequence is CASSLTILAGEYNEQFF. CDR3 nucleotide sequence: TGCGCCAGCAGCTTGACAATACTAGCGGGGGAATACAATGAGCAGTTCTTC.

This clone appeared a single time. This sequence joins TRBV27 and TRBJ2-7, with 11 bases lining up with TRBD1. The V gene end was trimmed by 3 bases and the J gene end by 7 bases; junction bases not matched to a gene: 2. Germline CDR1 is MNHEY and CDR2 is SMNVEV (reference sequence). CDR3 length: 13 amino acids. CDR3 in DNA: TGTGCCAGCAGTTTTGGGACAGGGGGAGAGCAGTACTTC. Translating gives CASSFGTGGEQYF.

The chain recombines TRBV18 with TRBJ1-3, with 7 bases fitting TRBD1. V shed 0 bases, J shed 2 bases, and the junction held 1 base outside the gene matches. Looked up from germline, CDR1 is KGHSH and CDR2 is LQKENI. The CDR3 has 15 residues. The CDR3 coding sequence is TGTGCCAGCTCACCACCTACAGGGGCTGGAAACACCATATATTTT. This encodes CASSPPTGAGNTIYF.

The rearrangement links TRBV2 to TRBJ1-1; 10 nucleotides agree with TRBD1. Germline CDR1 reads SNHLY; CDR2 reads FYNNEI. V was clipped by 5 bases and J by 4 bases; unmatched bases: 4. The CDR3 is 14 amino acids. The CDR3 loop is CASSSGTGVTEAFF. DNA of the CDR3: TGTGCCAGCAGTTCCGGGACAGGGGTCACTGAAGCTTTCTTT.

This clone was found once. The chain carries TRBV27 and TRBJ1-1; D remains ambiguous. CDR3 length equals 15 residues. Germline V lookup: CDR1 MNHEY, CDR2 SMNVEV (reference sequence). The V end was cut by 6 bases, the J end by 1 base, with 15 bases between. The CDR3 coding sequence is TGTGCCAGCAGCCGAGTCGGGCAGACGAACACTGAAGCTTTCTTT. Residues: CASSRVGQTNTEAFF.

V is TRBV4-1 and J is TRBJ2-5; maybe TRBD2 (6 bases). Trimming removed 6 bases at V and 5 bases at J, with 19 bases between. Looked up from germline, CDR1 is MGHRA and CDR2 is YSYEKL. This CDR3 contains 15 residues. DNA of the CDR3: TGCGCCAGCAGGTTTATTCACAGCGGGCGGGAGACCCAGTACTTC. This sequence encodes CASRFIHSGRETQYF.

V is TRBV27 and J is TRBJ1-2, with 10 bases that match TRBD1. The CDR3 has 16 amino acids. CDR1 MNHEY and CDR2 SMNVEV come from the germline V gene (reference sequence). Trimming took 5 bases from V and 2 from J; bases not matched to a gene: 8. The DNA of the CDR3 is TGTGCCAGCAGTCTGATTCCGGGACAGGGGAACTATGGCTACACCTTC. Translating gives CASSLIPGQGNYGYTF.

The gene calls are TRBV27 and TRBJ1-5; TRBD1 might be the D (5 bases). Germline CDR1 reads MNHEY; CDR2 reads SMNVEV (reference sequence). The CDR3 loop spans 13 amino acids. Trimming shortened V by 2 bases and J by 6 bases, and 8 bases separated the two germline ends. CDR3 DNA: TGTGCCAGCAGTTTAAGGGGAAGTCAGCCCCAGCATTTT. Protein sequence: CASSLRGSQPQHF.

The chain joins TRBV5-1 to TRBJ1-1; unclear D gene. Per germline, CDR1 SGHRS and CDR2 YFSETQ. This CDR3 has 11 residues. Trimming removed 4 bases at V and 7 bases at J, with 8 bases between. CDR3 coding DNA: TGCGCCAGCAGCCAAGACCGTGAAGCTTTCTTT. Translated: CASSQDREAFF.

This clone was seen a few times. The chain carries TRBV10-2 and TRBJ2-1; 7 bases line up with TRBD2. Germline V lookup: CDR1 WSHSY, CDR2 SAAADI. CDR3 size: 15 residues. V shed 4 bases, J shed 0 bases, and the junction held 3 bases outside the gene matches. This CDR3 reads CASSAGGSSYNEQFF. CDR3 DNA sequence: TGCGCCAGCAGTGCCGGCGGGAGCTCCTACAATGAGCAGTTCTTC.

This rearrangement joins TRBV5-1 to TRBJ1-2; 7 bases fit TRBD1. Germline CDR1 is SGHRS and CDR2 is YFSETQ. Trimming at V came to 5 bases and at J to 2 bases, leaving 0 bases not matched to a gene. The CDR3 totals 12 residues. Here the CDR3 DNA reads TGCGCCAGCAGACAGGGGAACTATGGCTACACCTTC. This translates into CASRQGNYGYTF.

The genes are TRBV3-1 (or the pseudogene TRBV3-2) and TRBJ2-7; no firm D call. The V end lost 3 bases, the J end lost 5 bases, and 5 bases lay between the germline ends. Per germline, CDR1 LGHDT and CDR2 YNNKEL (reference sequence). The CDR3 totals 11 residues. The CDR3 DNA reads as TGTGCCAGCAGCCATACTAACGAGCAGTACTTC. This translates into CASSHTNEQYF.

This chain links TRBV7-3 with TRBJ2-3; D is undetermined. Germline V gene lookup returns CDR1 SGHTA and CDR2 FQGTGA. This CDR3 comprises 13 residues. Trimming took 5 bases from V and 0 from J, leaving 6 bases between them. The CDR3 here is CASSLSSTDTQYF. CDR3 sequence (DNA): TGTGCCAGCAGCCTCAGTAGCACAGATACGCAGTATTTT.

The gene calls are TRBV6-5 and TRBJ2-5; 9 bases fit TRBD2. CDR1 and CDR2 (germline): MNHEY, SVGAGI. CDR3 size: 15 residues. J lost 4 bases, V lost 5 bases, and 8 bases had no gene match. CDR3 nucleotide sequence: TGTGCCAGCAGTACTTCTAGCGGGGTGGCAGAGACCCAGTACTTC. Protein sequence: CASSTSSGVAETQYF.

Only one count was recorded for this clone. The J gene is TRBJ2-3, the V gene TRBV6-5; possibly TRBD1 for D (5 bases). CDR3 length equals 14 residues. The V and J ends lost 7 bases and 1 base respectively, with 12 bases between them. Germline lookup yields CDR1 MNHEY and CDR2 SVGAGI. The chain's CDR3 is CASTRWGRTDTQYF. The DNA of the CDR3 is TGTGCCAGCACTAGGTGGGGCCGCACAGATACGCAGTATTTT.